The next 32 T cell receptor beta chains were all read from a single sample in a study of molecular identifiers for immune sequencing clone quantification. In TCRdb, the PCR reads were re-called with MiXCR into one record per CDR3 protein. The sample comprises roughly 300,000 distinct CDR3 sequences, 24% of which are singletons, and about 0.71% rests with the top ten. The source material was naive CD8+ T cells from blood, with Jurkat cell RNA spiked in. Regarding subset: FACS-sorted CD8+CD4-CCR7+CD45RA+ naive T cells. These receptors originate from a human donor in good health. Some libraries in this study had Jurkat cell RNA spiked in.

About this clonotype: Likely a read error: the CDR3 ends without its conserved phenylalanine or tryptophan. The chain combines TRBV12-3 or TRBV12-4 with TRBJ1-6; D is unresolved. Trimming took 8 bases from V and 7 from J, leaving 6 bases between them. This CDR3 has 11 amino acids. CDR3 sequence: CASGNNSPLHL. The DNA for the CDR3 is TGTGCCAGCGGAAACAATTCACCCCTCCACTTA.

In this sample, this clonotype turned up once. One end of the junction does not line up with germline, which may come from a read error. V gene TRBV9 combines with J gene TRBJ2-7, with 9 bases identical to TRBD2. The CDR3 loop spans 14 amino acids. Germline CDR1 SGDLS, CDR2 YYNGEE. The CDR3 coding sequence is TGTGCCAGCAGCGCCCGACTAGCGGACTACGAGCAGCACTTC. This translates into CASSARLADYEQHF.

The CDR3 DNA follows: TGTGCCAGCAGCTCGACTAGCGGGAGTCAAGAGACCCAGTACTTC. Its protein is CASSSTSGSQETQYF. The chain carries TRBV13 and TRBJ2-5, with 12 bases fitting TRBD2. Germline CDR1 and CDR2: PRHDT and FYEKMQ (reference sequence). This CDR3 is built from 15 residues. With 4 bases clipped from V and 2 bases from J, the junction kept 2 bases outside the gene matches. Based on the CDR3 plus reference TRBV13 and TRBJ2-5, the full variable domain is AAGVIQSPRHLIKEKRETATLKCYPIPRHDTVYWYQQGPGQDPQFLISFYEKMQSDKGSIPDRFSAQQFSDYHSELNMSSLELGDSALYFCASSSTSGSQETQYFGPGTRLLVL.

In this sample, this clonotype turned up a few times. V and J are TRBV11-2 and TRBJ1-4; 7 nucleotides agree with TRBD1. The V segment lost 5 bases and the J segment 4 bases; nucleotides outside the gene matches: 16. The CDR3 totals 18 residues. CDR1 is SGHAT and CDR2 is FQNNGV in the germline V gene. CDR3 residues: CASSLKSATGAYNEKLFF. The CDR3 coding sequence is TGTGCCAGCAGCCTCAAATCCGCCACAGGGGCGTATAATGAAAAACTGTTTTTT.

This chain joins TRBV6-5 and TRBJ1-1; maybe TRBD1 (5 bases). CDR1 is MNHEY, CDR2 SVGAGI, per germline. This CDR3 comprises 15 residues. V lost 0 bases, J lost 5 bases, and 13 bases lay in between. As DNA, the CDR3 is TGTGCCAGCAGTTACTCGGGGGACGGGGGAACTGAAGCTTTCTTT. Its protein is CASSYSGDGGTEAFF.

This clonotype came up many times. This sequence joins TRBV3-1 and TRBJ2-7; the D call may be TRBD1 or TRBD2 (6 bases each). In germline, CDR1 is LGHDT, CDR2 YNNKEL (reference sequence). V dropped 3 bases and J dropped 2 bases, with 14 bases sitting between them. The CDR3 runs to 15 residues. DNA of the CDR3: TGTGCCAGCAGCCATCGGCGGGACATCACCTACGAGCAGTACTTC. As protein: CASSHRRDITYEQYF.

In regard to this clonotype: A read error may produce the germline difference seen at one junction end. This chain connects TRBV28 to TRBJ2-7; weak D call: TRBD1 (5 bases). Germline lookup yields CDR1 MDHEN and CDR2 SYDVKM. The CDR3 runs to 14 residues. CDR3 residues: CASILRQGAYEQYF. In DNA, the CDR3 is TGTGCCAGCATTTTAAGGCAGGGCGCCTACGAGCAGTACTTC.

This clonotype has just a few counts. The chain employs TRBV5-6 and TRBJ2-7; possibly TRBD1 for D (5 bases). The CDR3 loop spans 13 amino acids. The germline V gene encodes CDR1 SGHDT and CDR2 YYEEEE. V lost 2 bases, J lost 5 bases, and 11 bases lay in between. CDR3 nucleotide sequence: TGTGCCAGCAGCTTAGGGGTACGAAACGAGCAGTACTTC. This encodes CASSLGVRNEQYF. The full variable domain, in which reference TRBV5-6 and TRBJ2-7 provide the parts outside the CDR3, is DAGVTQSPTHLIKTRGQQVTLRCSPKSGHDTVSWYQQALGQGPQFIFQYYEEEERQRGNFPDRFSGHQFPNYSSELNVNALLLGDSALYLCASSLGVRNEQYFGPGTRLTVT.

The V and J genes are TRBV4-1 and TRBJ1-4; D may be TRBD1 (6 bases). Germline V gene data show CDR1 as MGHRA and CDR2 as YSYEKL. V dropped 5 bases and J dropped 4 bases, with 11 bases sitting between them. The length of the CDR3 is 14 residues. CDR3 loop: CASSERQVNEKLFF. Here the CDR3 DNA reads TGCGCCAGCAGCGAAAGACAGGTTAATGAAAAACTGTTTTTT.

To note about this clonotype: A much larger clonotype is one base distant, so this may be a read error. The chain is built from TRBV29-1 and TRBJ2-3, with TRBD2 matching over 9 bases. CDR1 is SQVTM, CDR2 ANQGSEA, per germline. CDR3 length: 15 residues. Trimming at V came to 6 bases and at J to 4 bases, leaving 11 bases not matched to a gene. The CDR3 loop is CSVDGPAGGPDTQYF. The CDR3 nucleotides are TGCAGCGTCGACGGACCAGCGGGAGGCCCAGATACGCAGTATTTT.

The CDR3 sequence is CASSREGAYAEAFF. The CDR3 bases are TGTGCCAGCAGCCGTGAGGGGGCTTACGCTGAAGCTTTCTTT. The chain couples TRBV3-1 to TRBJ1-1, with 7 bases that match TRBD1. In germline, CDR1 is LGHDT, CDR2 YNNKEL (reference sequence). The CDR3 is 14 amino acids. J lost 6 bases, V lost 4 bases, and 8 bases had no gene match.

This clonotype was counted at least ten times. The V gene is TRBV20-1, the J gene TRBJ1-1; D unclear. Trimming left V 0 bases short and J 8 bases short, with 4 bases between. Germline V lookup: CDR1 DFQATT, CDR2 SNEGSKA (reference sequence). There are 10 residues in the CDR3. The DNA for the CDR3 is TGCAGTGCTAGAGATTTCGAAGCTTTCTTT. Translated, it gives CSARDFEAFF.

About this clonotype itself: A much larger clone differs from this one at a single base, so this may be a read error. J is TRBJ2-7 and V is TRBV12-5; 9 bases align to TRBD2. Germline loops: CDR1 LGHNT, CDR2 FRNRAP. This CDR3 spans 15 amino acids. The V segment lost 7 bases and the J segment 3 bases; nucleotides outside the gene matches: 10. The DNA for the CDR3 is TGTGCTAGTGTTTGGGCGGTTAGCGGGGGCTACGAGCAGTACTTC. This encodes CASVWAVSGGYEQYF. The entire variable domain, with the rest obtained from reference TRBV12-5 and TRBJ2-7, is as follows: DARVTQTPRHKVTEMGQEVTMRCQPILGHNTVFWYRQTMMQGLELLAYFRNRAPLDDSGMPKDRFSAEMPDATLATLKIQPSEPRDSAVYFCASVWAVSGGYEQYFGPGTRLTVT.

The V call is TRBV6-2 or TRBV6-3, the J call TRBJ2-1; no clear D gene. The germline V gene has CDR1 MNHEY and CDR2 SVGEGT. V dropped 0 bases and J dropped 5 bases, with 5 bases sitting between them. The CDR3 consists of 13 residues. CDR3 residues: CASSYSANNEQFF. The DNA for the CDR3 is TGTGCCAGCAGTTACTCGGCCAACAATGAGCAGTTCTTC.

This clonotype showed up many times. The chain carries TRBV12-3 or TRBV12-4 and TRBJ1-6, with 7 nucleotides matching TRBD1. This CDR3 has 15 residues. V shed 6 bases and J 3 bases; nucleotides not matched to a gene: 5. CDR3 in amino acids: CASSTGADYNSPLHF. In DNA, the CDR3 is TGTGCCAGCAGCACAGGGGCGGACTATAATTCACCCCTCCACTTT.

The V and J genes are TRBV20-1 and TRBJ2-2; TRBD1 matches at 9 bases. The J segment lost 1 base and the V segment lost 6 bases, leaving 3 bases of the junction unmatched. The CDR3 loop spans 14 amino acids. The germline gives CDR1 DFQATT, CDR2 SNEGSKA (reference sequence). The CDR3 nucleotides are TGCAGTGCCGAGGACAGGGGGAACACCGGGGAGCTGTTTTTT. This gives the protein CSAEDRGNTGELFF.

The V call is TRBV3-1, the J call TRBJ2-3, with 10 bases lining up with TRBD2. This CDR3 is 15 amino acids long. V shed 4 bases, J shed 10 bases, and the junction held 11 bases outside the gene matches. The germline CDR1 and CDR2 sequences are LGHDT and YNNKEL (reference sequence). The CDR3 region is CASSLGWSGGASQYF. CDR3 DNA: TGTGCCAGCAGCCTAGGTTGGAGCGGGGGGGCGTCGCAGTATTTT.

The chain recombines TRBV6-2 or TRBV6-3 with TRBJ2-3; 11 bases align to TRBD1. The CDR3 contains 19 residues. V trimming: 7 bases; J trimming: 0 bases; junction bases outside the gene matches: 15. Germline lookup yields CDR1 MNHEY and CDR2 SVGEGT. CDR3 sequence (DNA): TGTGCCAGCACCCCTCCCCCCGGGACAGGGGGAAGAAGCACAGATACGCAGTATTTT. This sequence encodes CASTPPPGTGGRSTDTQYF.

This clonotype was seen more than once but under ten times. The rearrangement joins TRBV7-9 to TRBJ2-4; D might be TRBD2 (5 bases). V was cut by 0 bases and J by 8 bases, with 11 bases left in between. Per the germline V gene, CDR1 is SEHNR and CDR2 is FQNEAQ (reference sequence). This CDR3 spans 14 amino acids. In nucleotides, the CDR3 is TGTGCCAGCAGCTTAGCGGGCGGGTTAGACATTCAGTACTTC. This gives the protein CASSLAGGLDIQYF.

About this clonotype itself: A single base separates this from a much larger clone, so it may be a read error. V gene TRBV6-5 combines with J gene TRBJ1-5; D is undetermined. Germline V gene lookup returns CDR1 MNHEY and CDR2 SVGAGI. The length of the CDR3 is 15 residues. Trimming pared 0 bases from V and 7 bases from J, leaving 13 bases between. The CDR3 region is CASSYSPPPLQPQHF. Written as DNA, the CDR3 is TGTGCCAGCAGTTACTCTCCCCCCCCGTTGCAGCCCCAGCATTTT.

As regards this clonotype: A much larger clone sits a single nucleotide away, making a read error possible. The rearrangement links TRBV7-9 to TRBJ2-3, with D tentatively TRBD1 or TRBD2 (5 bases each). Per the germline V gene, CDR1 is SEHNR and CDR2 is FQNEAQ (reference sequence). CDR3 length: 16 amino acids. The chain's CDR3 is CASGLSEGMRTDTQYF. For the CDR3, the DNA is TGTGCCAGCGGCTTAAGTGAGGGGATGAGGACAGATACGCAGTATTTT.

There are many counts of this clonotype. The chain combines TRBV7-9 with TRBJ2-5, with 8 bases that match TRBD2. This CDR3 region has 15 residues. CDR1 is SEHNR, CDR2 FQNEAQ, per germline (reference sequence). V shed 5 bases and J 4 bases; nucleotides not matched to a gene: 9. The CDR3 here is CASSRSGAPGETQYF. Written as DNA, the CDR3 is TGTGCCAGCAGCCGTAGCGGGGCACCGGGAGAGACCCAGTACTTC.

This clonotype has at least ten counts. The rearrangement links TRBV29-1 to TRBJ1-1, with 9 bases aligning to TRBD1. CDR1 and CDR2 (germline): SQVTM, ANQGSEA. Trimming cost V 2 bases and J 3 bases; bases outside gene matches: 7. CDR3 size: 15 residues. Here the CDR3 DNA reads TGCAGCGTTGAACAACAGGGGGCTTTTGACACTGAAGCTTTCTTT. It yields the protein CSVEQQGAFDTEAFF.

Details on this clonotype: A read error is likely, as this CDR3 ends without the conserved phenylalanine or tryptophan. The chain carries TRBV13 and TRBJ2-3; possible D gene TRBD2, 5 bases. V was cut by 3 bases and J by 5 bases, with 6 bases left in between. This CDR3 is 12 amino acids long. Per germline, CDR1 PRHDT and CDR2 FYEKMQ (reference sequence). The CDR3 loop reads CASSLGRDTQYS. The CDR3 DNA reads TGTGCCAGCAGCTTGGGGAGAGATACGCAGTATTCT.

Concerning this clonotype itself: A read error may be the cause here, since a much bigger clone is one base away. In nucleotides, the CDR3 is TGCGCCAGCAGCTTTGAGGCAACTAATGAAAACCTGTTTTTT. Translation gives CASSFEATNENLFF. The chain joins TRBV5-1 to TRBJ1-4; D is uncertain. The CDR3 totals 14 residues. From germline, CDR1 is SGHRS and CDR2 YFSETQ.

This clonotype was counted between two and nine times. A much larger clone differs from this one at a single base, so this may be a read error. The V gene is TRBV5-1, the J gene TRBJ2-5; D remains ambiguous. Germline assignment: CDR1 SGHRS and CDR2 YFSETQ. Trimming removed 4 bases at V and 0 bases at J, with 4 bases between. There are 12 residues in the CDR3. The CDR3: CASSMYQETQYF. The CDR3 DNA is TGCGCCAGCAGCATGTACCAAGAGACCCAGTACTTC.

To note about this clonotype: A single base separates this from a much larger clone, so it may be a read error. The missing conserved phenylalanine or tryptophan at the end of this CDR3 makes a read error likely. Here the CDR3 reads CASSSTRGRETQYL. CDR3 nucleotide sequence: TGTGCCAGCAGCTCAACCAGGGGGCGAGAGACCCAGTACCTC. J is TRBJ2-5 and V is TRBV7-2; 8 positions match TRBD1. The CDR3 length is 14 residues. The ends lost 4 bases at V and 4 bases at J; junction bases unmatched: 5. CDR1 is SGHTA and CDR2 is FQGNSA in the germline V gene.

This clonotype turned up a few times. The gene calls are TRBV10-3 and TRBJ2-3; D is perhaps TRBD1 (5 bases). Trimming pared 10 bases from V and 6 bases from J, leaving 20 bases between. CDR1 is ENHRY, CDR2 SYGVKD, per germline. The CDR3 contains 14 residues. The CDR3 protein is CATQPGWASDTQYF. The CDR3 nucleotides are TGTGCCACCCAGCCAGGGTGGGCGAGTGATACGCAGTATTTT.

In this sample, this clonotype turned up a few times. V and J are TRBV6-4 and TRBJ1-5, with D perhaps matching TRBD1 (6 bases). This CDR3 has 14 residues. Germline V gene data show CDR1 as MRHNA and CDR2 as SNTAGT. V lost 10 bases to trimming and J lost 0 bases, with 13 bases between them. CDR3 nucleotides: TGTGCCAAGGCGACAGGAGGTAGCAATCAGCCCCAGCATTTT. Translated, it gives CAKATGGSNQPQHF.

The genes are TRBV4-2 and TRBJ2-4, with a weak D call TRBD2 (5 bases). There are 16 residues in the CDR3. CDR1 is LGHNA and CDR2 is YNFKEQ in the germline V gene. The V end was cut by 0 bases, the J end by 3 bases, with 12 bases between. The CDR3 reads CASSQDRSRGKNIQYF. The CDR3 DNA reads as TGTGCCAGCAGCCAAGATCGAAGTCGGGGCAAAAACATTCAGTACTTC.

This clonotype was counted at least ten times. V gene TRBV7-9 combines with J gene TRBJ2-3; the match to TRBD2 covers 9 bases. The germline V gene encodes CDR1 SEHNR and CDR2 FQNEAQ (reference sequence). V lost 4 bases, J lost 1 base, and 6 bases stayed unmatched. This CDR3 comprises 16 residues. In DNA form, the CDR3 reads TGTGCCAGCAGCTCCCTAGCGGGGATAGGCACAGATACGCAGTATTTT. Residues: CASSSLAGIGTDTQYF.

This clonotype was seen a few times. The V call is TRBV12-5, the J call TRBJ2-7, with D perhaps matching TRBD1 (6 bases). This CDR3 region has 16 residues. The germline CDR1 and CDR2 sequences are LGHNT and FRNRAP. V was clipped by 6 bases and J by 0 bases, with 18 bases between them. In DNA form, the CDR3 reads TGTGCTAGTGGCCCGGACCCGGGACACAGCTCCTACGAGCAGTACTTC. It encodes CASGPDPGHSSYEQYF. The complete variable domain, with remaining parts taken from reference TRBV12-5 and TRBJ2-7, reads DARVTQTPRHKVTEMGQEVTMRCQPILGHNTVFWYRQTMMQGLELLAYFRNRAPLDDSGMPKDRFSAEMPDATLATLKIQPSEPRDSAVYFCASGPDPGHSSYEQYFGPGTRLTVT.